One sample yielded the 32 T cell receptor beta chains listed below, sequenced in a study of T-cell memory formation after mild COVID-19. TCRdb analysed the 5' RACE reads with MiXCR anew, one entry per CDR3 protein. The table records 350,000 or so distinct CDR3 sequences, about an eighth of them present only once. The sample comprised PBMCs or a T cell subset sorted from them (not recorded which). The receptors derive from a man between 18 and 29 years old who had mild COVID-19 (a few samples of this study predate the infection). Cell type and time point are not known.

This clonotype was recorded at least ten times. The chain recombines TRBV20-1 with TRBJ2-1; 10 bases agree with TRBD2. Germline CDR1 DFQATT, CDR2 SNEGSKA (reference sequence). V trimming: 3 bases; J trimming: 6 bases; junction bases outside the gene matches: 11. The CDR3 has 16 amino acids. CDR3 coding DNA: TGCAGTGCTAGCCCCGTCCTAGCGGGGGCGGGCAATGAGCAGTTCTTC. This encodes CSASPVLAGAGNEQFF.

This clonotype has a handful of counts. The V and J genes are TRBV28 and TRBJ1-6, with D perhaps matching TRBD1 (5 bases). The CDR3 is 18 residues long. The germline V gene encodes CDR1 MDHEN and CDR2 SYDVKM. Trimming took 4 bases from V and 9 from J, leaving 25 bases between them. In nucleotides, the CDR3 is TGTGCCAGCAGTTACCTGACAGCCCTGGACTCGATTGGTTCACCCCTCCACTTT. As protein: CASSYLTALDSIGSPLHF. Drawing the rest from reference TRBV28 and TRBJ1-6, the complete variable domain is DVKVTQSSRYLVKRTGEKVFLECVQDMDHENMFWYRQDPGLGLRLIYFSYDVKMKEKGDIPEGYSVSREKKERFSLILESASTNQTSMYLCASSYLTALDSIGSPLHFGNGTRLTVT.

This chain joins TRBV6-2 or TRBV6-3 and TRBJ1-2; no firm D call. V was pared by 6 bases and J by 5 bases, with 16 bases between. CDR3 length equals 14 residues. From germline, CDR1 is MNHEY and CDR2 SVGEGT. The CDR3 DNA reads TGTGCCAGCAGACCGGGAAAGGCGGGGTATGGCTACACCTTC. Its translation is CASRPGKAGYGYTF.

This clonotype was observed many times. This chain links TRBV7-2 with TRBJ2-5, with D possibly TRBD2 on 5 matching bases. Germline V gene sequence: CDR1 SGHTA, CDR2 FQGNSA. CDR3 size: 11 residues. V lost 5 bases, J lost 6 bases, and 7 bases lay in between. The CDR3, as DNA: TGTGCCAGCAGCCAGCGGCAGACCCAGTACTTC. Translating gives CASSQRQTQYF.

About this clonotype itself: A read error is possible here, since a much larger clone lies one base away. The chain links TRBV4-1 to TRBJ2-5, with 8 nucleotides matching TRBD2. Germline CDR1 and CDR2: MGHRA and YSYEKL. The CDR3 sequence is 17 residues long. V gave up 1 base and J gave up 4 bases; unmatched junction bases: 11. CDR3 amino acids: CASSQGLAGHGGETQYF. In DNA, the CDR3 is TGCGCCAGCAGCCAAGGGCTAGCGGGTCACGGGGGAGAGACCCAGTACTTC.

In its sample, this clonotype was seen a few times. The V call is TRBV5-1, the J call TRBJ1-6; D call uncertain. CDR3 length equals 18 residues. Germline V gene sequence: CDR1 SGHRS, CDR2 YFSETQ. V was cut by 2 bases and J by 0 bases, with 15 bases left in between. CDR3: CASSLATHGVSYNSPLHF. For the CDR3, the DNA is TGCGCCAGCAGCTTAGCGACCCATGGAGTCTCCTATAATTCACCCCTCCACTTT.

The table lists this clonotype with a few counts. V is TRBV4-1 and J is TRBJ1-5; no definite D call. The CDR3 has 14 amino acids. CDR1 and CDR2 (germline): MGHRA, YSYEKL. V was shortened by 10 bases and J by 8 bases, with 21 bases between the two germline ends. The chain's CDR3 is CATALGPLNEPQHF. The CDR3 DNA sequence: TGCGCCACCGCCCTTGGACCTCTGAATGAGCCCCAGCATTTT.

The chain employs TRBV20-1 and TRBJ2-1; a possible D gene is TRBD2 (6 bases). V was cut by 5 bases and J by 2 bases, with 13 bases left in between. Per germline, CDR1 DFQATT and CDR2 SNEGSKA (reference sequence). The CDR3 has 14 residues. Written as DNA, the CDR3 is TGCAGTGCTCCCCGGTCGGGGGCCTACAATGAGCAGTTCTTC. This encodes CSAPRSGAYNEQFF.

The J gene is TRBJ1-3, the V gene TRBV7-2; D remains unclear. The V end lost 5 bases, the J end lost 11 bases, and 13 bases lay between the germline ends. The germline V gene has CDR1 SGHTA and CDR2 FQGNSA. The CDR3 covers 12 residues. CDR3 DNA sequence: TGTGCCAGCAGCCCCGGGAAAACGGCCATATATTTT. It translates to CASSPGKTAIYF.

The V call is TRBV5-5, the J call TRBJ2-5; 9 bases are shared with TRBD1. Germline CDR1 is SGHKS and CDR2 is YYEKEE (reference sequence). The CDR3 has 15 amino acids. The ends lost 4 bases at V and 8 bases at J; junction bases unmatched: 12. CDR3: CASSGTGGNLFTQYF. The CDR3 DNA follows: TGTGCCAGCAGCGGAACAGGGGGCAACCTATTTACCCAGTACTTC.

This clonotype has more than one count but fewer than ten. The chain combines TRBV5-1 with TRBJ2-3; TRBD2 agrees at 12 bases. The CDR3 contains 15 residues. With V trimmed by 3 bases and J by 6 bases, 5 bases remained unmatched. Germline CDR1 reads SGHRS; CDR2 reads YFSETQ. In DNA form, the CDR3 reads TGCGCCAGCAGCTCACTAGCGGGGGGCGGCGATACGCAGTATTTT. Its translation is CASSSLAGGGDTQYF.

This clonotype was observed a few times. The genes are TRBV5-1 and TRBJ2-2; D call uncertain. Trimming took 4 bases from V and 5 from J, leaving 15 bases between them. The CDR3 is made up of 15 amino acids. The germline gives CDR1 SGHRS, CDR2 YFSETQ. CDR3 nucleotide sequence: TGCGCCAGCAGCATACGGACCGGAACGACCGGGGAGCTGTTTTTT. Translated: CASSIRTGTTGELFF.

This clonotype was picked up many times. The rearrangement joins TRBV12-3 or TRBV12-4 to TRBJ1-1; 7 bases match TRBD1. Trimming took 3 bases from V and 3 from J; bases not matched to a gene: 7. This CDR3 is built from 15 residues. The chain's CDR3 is CASSFPRGDDTEAFF. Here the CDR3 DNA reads TGTGCCAGCAGTTTTCCCAGGGGGGATGACACTGAAGCTTTCTTT.

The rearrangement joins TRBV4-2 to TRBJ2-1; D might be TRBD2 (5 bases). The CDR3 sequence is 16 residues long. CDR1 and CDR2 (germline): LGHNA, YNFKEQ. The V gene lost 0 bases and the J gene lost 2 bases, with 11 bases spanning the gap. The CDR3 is CASSQDRTVTYNEQFF. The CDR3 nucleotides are TGTGCCAGCAGCCAAGATAGGACTGTTACCTACAATGAGCAGTTCTTC.

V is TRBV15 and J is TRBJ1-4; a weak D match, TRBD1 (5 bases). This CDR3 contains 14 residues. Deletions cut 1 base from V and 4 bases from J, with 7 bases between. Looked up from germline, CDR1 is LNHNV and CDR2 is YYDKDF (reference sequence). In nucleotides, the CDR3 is TGTGCCACCAGCAGAGTCAGGGTTAATGAAAAACTGTTTTTT. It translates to CATSRVRVNEKLFF. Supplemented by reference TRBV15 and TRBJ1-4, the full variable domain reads DAMVIQNPRYQVTQFGKPVTLSCSQTLNHNVMYWYQQKSSQAPKLLFHYYDKDFNNEADTPDNFQSRRPNTSFCFLDIRSPGLGDTAMYLCATSRVRVNEKLFFGSGTQLSVL.

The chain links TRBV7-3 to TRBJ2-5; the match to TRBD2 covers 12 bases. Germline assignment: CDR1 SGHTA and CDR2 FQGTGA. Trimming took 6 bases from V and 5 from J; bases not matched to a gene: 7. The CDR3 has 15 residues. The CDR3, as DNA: TGTGCCAGCAGTTCTAGCGGGGGGGCCTCGGAGACCCAGTACTTC. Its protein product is CASSSSGGASETQYF.

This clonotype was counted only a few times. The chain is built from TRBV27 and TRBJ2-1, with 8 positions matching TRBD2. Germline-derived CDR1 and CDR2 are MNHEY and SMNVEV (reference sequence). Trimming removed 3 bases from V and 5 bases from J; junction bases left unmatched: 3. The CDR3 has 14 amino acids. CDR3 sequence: CASSFRLAHNEQFF. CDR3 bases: TGTGCCAGCAGTTTCAGACTAGCGCACAATGAGCAGTTCTTC.

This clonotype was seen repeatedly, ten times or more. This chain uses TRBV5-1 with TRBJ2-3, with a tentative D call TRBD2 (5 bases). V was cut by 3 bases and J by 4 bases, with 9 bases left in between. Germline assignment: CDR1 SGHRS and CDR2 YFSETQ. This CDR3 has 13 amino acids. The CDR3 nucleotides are TGCGCCAGCAGCTCCGAGGGAGCAGATACGCAGTATTTT. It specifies CASSSEGADTQYF.

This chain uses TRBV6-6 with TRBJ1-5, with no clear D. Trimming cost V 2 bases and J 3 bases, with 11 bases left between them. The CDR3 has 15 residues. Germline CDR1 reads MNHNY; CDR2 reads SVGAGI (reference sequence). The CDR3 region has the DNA TGTGCCAGCAGTTACCCGGCGAGGTACAATCAGCCCCAGCATTTT. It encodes CASSYPARYNQPQHF.

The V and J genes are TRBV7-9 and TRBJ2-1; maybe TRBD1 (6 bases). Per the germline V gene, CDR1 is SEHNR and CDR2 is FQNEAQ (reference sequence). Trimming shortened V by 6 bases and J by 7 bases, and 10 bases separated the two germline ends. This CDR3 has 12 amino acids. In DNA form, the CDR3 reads TGTGCCAGCAGTACAGGGAGAAATGAGCAGTTCTTC. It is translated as CASSTGRNEQFF. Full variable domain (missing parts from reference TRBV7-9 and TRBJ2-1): DTGVSQNPRHKITKRGQNVTFRCDPISEHNRLYWYRQTLGQGPEFLTYFQNEAQLEKSRLLSDRFSAERPKGSFSTLEIQRTEQGDSAMYLCASSTGRNEQFFGPGTRLTVL.

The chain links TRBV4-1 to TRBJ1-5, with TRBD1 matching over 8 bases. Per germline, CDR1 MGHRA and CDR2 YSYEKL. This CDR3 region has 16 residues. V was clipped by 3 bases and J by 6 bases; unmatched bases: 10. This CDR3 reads CASSHVQGGAGQPQHF. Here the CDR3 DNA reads TGCGCCAGCAGCCATGTACAGGGGGGGGCGGGTCAGCCCCAGCATTTT.

The CDR3 DNA sequence: TGTGCCAGCAGTCCAGGGACAGCCGCTCCCTACGAGCAGTACGTC. Its protein product is CASSPGTAAPYEQYV. V is TRBV6-5 and J is TRBJ2-7; 7 nucleotides agree with TRBD1. V trimming: 5 bases; J trimming: 2 bases; junction bases outside the gene matches: 9. Germline V gene sequence: CDR1 MNHEY, CDR2 SVGAGI. The CDR3 loop spans 15 amino acids.

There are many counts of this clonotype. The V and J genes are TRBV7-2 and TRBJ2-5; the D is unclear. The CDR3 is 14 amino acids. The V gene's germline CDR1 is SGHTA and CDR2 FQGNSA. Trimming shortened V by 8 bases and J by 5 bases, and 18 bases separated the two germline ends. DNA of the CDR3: TGTGCCAGCTCCCCGGCTCGGTCTTCCGAGACCCAGTACTTC. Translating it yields CASSPARSSETQYF.

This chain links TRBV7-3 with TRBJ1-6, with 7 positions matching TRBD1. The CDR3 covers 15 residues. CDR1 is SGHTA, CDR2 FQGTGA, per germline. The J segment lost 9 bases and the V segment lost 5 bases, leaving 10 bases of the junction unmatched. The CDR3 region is CASSPQGSTTSPLHF. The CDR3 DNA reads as TGTGCCAGCAGCCCACAGGGGAGCACGACTTCACCCCTCCACTTT. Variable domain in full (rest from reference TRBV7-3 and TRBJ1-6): GAGVSQTPSNKVTEKGKYVELRCDPISGHTALYWYRQSLGQGPEFLIYFQGTGAADDSGLPNDRFFAVRPEGSVSTLKIQRTERGDSAVYLCASSPQGSTTSPLHFGNGTRLTVT.

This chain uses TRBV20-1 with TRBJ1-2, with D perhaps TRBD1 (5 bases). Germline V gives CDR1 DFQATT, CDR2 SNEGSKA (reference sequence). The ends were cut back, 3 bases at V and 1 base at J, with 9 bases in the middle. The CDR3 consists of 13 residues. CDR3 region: CSASLGGNYGYTF. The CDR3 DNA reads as TGCAGTGCTAGCCTGGGGGGTAACTATGGCTACACCTTC.

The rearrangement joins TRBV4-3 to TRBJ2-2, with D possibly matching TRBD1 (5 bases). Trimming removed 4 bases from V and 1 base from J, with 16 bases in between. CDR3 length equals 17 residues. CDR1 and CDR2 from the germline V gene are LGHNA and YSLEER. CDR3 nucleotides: TGCGCCAGCAGCCCAGGGCTGAGACACCAGAACACCGGGGAGCTGTTTTTT. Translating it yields CASSPGLRHQNTGELFF.

The CDR3 sequence: CASSWAREGGLAAFF. The CDR3 DNA follows: TGTGCCAGCAGTTGGGCCAGGGAGGGAGGGCTCGCAGCTTTCTTT. The V gene is TRBV28, the J gene TRBJ1-1, with D maybe TRBD1 (5 bases). V shed 4 bases and J shed 10 bases, with 22 bases lying between them. The germline CDR1 and CDR2 sequences are MDHEN and SYDVKM. This CDR3 region has 15 residues.

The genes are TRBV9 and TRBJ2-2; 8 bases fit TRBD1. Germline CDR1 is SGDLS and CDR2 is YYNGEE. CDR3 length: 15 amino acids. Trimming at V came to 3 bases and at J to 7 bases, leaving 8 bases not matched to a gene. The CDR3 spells CASSAPTGGGGELFF. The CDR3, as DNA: TGTGCCAGCAGCGCGCCAACAGGGGGAGGCGGGGAGCTGTTTTTT.

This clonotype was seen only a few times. CDR3 bases: TGCGCCAGCATTCCGGGTCGGGACACCGGGGAGCTGTTTTTT. This sequence encodes CASIPGRDTGELFF. The rearrangement uses TRBV5-1 and TRBJ2-2, with D unresolved. V was trimmed by 6 bases and J by 3 bases, leaving 12 bases between them. Germline-derived CDR1 and CDR2 are SGHRS and YFSETQ. This CDR3 contains 14 residues.

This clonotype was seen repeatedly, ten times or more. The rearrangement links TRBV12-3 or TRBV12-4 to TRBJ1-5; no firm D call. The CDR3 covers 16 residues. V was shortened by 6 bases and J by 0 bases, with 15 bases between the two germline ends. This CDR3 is CASRTSTGVSNQPQHF. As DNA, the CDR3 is TGTGCCAGCAGAACTTCGACTGGGGTTAGCAATCAGCCCCAGCATTTT.

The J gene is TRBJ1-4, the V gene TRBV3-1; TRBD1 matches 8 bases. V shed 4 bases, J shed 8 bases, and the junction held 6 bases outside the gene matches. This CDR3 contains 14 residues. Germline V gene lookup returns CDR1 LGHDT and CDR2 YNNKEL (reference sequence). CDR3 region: CASSPGQGWEKLFF. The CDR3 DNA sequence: TGTGCCAGCAGCCCCGGACAGGGTTGGGAAAAACTGTTTTTT.

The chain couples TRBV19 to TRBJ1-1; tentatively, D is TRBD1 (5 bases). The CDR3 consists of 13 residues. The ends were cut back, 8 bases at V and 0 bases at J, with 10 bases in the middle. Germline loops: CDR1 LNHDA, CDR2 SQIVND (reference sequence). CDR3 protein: CASYRRVNTEAFF. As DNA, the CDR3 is TGTGCCAGTTACAGGAGGGTGAACACTGAAGCTTTCTTT.